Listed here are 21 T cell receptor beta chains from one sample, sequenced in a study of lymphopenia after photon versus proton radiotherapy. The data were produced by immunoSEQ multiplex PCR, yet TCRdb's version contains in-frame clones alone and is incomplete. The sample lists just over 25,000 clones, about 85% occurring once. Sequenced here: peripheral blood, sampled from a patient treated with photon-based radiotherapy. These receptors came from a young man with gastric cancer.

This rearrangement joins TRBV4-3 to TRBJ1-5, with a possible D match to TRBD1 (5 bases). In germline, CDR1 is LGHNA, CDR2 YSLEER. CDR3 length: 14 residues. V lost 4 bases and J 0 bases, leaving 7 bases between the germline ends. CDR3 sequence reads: CASSLGLSNQPQHF. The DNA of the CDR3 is TGCGCCAGCAGCCTGGGACTTAGCAATCAGCCCCAGCATTTT.

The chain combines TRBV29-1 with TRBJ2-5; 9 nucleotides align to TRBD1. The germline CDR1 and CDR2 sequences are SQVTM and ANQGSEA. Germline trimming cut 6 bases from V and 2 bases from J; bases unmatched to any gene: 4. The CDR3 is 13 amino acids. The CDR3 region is CSVRTGDQETQYF. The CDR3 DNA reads TGCAGCGTAAGGACAGGGGATCAAGAGACCCAGTACTTC. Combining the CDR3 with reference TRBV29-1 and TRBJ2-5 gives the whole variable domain SAVISQKPSRDICQRGTSLTIQCQVDSQVTMMFWYRQQPGQSLTLIATANQGSEATYESGFVIDKFPISRPNLTFSTLTVSNMSPEDSSIYLCSVRTGDQETQYFGPGTRLLVL.

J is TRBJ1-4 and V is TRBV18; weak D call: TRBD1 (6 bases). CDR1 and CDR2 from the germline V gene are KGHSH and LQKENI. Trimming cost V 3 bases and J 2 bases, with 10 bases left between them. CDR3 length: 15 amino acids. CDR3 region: CASSPRTGTNEKLFF. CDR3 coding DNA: TGTGCCAGCTCACCTCGAACAGGGACTAATGAAAAACTGTTTTTT.

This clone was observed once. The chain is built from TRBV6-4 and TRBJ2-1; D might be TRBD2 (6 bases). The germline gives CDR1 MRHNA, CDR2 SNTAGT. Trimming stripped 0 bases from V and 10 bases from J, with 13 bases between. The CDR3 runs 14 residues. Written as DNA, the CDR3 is TGTGCCAGCAGTGACTCAGGGACTTCGAGAGAGCAGTTCTTC. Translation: CASSDSGTSREQFF.

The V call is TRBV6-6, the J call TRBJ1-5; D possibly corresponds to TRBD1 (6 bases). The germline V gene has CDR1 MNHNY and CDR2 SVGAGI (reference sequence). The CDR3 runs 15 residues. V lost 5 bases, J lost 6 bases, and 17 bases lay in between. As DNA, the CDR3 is TGTGCCAGCAGTCCGGCGGGGGCTATGTTTCAGCCCCAGCATTTT. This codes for CASSPAGAMFQPQHF.

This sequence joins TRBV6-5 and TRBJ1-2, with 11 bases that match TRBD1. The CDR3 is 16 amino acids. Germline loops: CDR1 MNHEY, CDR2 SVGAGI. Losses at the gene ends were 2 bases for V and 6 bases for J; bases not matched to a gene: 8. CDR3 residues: CASSYPTGTGGHGYTF. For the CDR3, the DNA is TGTGCCAGCAGTTACCCCACCGGGACAGGGGGACATGGCTACACCTTC.

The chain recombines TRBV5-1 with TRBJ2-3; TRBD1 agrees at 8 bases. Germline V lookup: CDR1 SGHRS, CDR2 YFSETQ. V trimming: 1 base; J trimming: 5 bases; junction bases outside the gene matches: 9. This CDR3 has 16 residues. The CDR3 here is CASSLLGQGAGDTQYF. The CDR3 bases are TGCGCCAGCAGCTTGTTAGGTCAGGGGGCCGGAGATACGCAGTATTTT.

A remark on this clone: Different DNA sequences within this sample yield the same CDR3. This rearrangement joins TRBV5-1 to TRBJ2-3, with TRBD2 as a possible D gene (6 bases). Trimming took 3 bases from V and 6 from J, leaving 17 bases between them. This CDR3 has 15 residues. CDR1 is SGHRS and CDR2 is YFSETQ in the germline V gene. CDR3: CASSWGPGETDTQYF. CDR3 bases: TGCGCCAGCAGCTGGGGTCCGGGAGAAACGGATACGCAGTATTTT.

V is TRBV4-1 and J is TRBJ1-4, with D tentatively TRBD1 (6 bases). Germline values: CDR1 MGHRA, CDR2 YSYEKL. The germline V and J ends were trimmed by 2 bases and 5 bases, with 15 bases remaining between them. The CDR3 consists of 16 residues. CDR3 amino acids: CASSQTYRDGNEKLFF. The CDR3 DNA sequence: TGCGCCAGCAGCCAAACGTACAGGGATGGAAATGAAAAACTGTTTTTT.

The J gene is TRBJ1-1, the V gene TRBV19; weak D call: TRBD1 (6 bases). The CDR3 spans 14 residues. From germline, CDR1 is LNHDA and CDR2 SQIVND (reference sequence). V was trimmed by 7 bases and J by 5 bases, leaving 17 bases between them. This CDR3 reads CASTQGGAETEAFF. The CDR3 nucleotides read TGTGCCAGTACCCAAGGGGGGGCAGAAACTGAAGCTTTCTTT.

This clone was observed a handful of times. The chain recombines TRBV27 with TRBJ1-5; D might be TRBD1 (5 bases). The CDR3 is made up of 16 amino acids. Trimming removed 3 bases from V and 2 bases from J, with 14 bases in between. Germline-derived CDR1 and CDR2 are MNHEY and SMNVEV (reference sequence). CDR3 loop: CASSFLGDVGNQPQHF. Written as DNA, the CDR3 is TGTGCCAGCAGTTTCTTGGGGGATGTTGGCAATCAGCCCCAGCATTTT.

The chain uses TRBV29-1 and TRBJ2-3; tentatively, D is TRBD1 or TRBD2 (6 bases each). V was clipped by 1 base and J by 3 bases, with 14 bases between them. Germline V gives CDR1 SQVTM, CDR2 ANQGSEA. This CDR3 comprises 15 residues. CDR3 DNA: TGCAGCGTTGAAGGGAGGGGGGAAGGAACAGATACGCAGTATTTT. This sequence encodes CSVEGRGEGTDTQYF.

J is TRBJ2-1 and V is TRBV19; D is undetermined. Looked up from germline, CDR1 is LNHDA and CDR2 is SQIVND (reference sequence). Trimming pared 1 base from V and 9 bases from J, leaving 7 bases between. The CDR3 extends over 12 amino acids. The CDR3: CASSIGQAEQFF. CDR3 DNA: TGTGCCAGTAGTATAGGGCAGGCTGAGCAGTTCTTC.

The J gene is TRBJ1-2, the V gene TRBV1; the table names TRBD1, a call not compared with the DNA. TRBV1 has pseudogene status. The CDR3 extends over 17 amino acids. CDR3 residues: CTSSQVDPRGDRGFYTF. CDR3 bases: TGCACCAGCAGCCAAGTGGATCCTAGAGGAGACAGGGGATTCTACACCTTC.

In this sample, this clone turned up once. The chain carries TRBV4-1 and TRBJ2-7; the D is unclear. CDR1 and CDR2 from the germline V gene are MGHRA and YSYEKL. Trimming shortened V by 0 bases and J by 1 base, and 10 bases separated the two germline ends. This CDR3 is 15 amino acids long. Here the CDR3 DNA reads TGCGCCAGCAGCCAAGAGCAAGGCGGTTCCTACGAGCAGTACTTC. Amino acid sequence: CASSQEQGGSYEQYF.

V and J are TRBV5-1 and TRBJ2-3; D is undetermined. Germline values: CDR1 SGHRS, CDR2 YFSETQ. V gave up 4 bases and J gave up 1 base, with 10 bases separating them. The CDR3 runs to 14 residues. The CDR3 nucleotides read TGCGCCAGCAGCCTGGAAGTCGGCACAGATACGCAGTATTTT. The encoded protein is CASSLEVGTDTQYF.

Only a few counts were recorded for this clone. Here the CDR3 DNA reads TGTGCCAGCTCACAGTCGGAGGGAGGCAATCAGCCCCAGCATTTT. It specifies CASSQSEGGNQPQHF. The chain uses TRBV18 and TRBJ1-5; D gene ambiguous. The CDR3 has 15 amino acids. Per the germline V gene, CDR1 is KGHSH and CDR2 is LQKENI. Trimming took 4 bases from V and 2 from J, leaving 12 bases between them.

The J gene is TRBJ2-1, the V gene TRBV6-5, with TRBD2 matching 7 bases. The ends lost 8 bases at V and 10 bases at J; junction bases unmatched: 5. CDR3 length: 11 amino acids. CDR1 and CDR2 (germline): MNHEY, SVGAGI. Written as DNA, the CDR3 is TGTGCCAGCCGCGGACTAGAAGAGCAGTTCTTC. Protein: CASRGLEEQFF.

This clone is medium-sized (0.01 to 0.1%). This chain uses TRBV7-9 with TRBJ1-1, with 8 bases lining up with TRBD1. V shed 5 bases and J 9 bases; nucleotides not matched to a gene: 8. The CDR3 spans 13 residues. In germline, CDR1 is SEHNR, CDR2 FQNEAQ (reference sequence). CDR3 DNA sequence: TGTGCCAGCAGCCCTCCGGGCAGGGGGCAAGCTTTCTTT. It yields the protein CASSPPGRGQAFF.

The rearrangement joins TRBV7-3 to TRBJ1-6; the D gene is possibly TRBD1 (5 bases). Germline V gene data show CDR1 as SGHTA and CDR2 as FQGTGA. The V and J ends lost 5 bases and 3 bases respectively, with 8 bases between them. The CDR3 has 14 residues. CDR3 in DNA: TGTGCCAGCAGCCCGCAGGGCTATAATTCACCCCTCCACTTT. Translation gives CASSPQGYNSPLHF.

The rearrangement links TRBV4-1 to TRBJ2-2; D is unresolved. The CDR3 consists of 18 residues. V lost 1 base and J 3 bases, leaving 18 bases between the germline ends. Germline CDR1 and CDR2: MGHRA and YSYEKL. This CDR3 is CASSQGLFGLTYTGELFF. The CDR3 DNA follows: TGCGCCAGCAGCCAAGGCCTTTTCGGGCTAACGTACACCGGGGAGCTGTTTTTT.